This T cell receptor beta chain was captured in a study of cytomegalovirus exposure and HLA in healthy donors. V was shortened by 6 bases and J by 1 base, with 9 bases between the two germline ends. The CDR3 is 13 residues long. Germline values: CDR1 MNHEY, CDR2 SVGAGI. Researchers ran the PCR with 60 Vbeta and 13 Jbeta primers. TCRdb's table, derived via immunoSEQ multiplex PCR, lists solely in-frame clones and lacks some. Here the sample spans fewer than 200,000 clones, 83% being singletons. The chain uses TRBV6-5 and TRBJ1-1; D unclear. Sequencing was performed on PBMCs. This clonotype was sampled from a middle-aged man in good health and CMV-seropositive. CDR3 nucleotide sequence: TGTGCCAGCAGCCCACAGTGGAACACTGAAGCTTTCTTT. It specifies CASSPQWNTEAFF.